This T cell receptor beta chain derives from a study of CD8 T cells in ankylosing spondylitis (dated by TCRdb to about 2017). As for the study more broadly: T cell receptor beta repertoires were profiled in healthy donors and ankylosing spondylitis patients so that disease-linked TCR variants could be found. The whole study cohort included 85 to 120 healthy donors and 25 ankylosing spondylitis patients. Peripheral blood was sampled, and synovial fluid was also collected from ankylosing spondylitis patients.

The sample was run on an Illumina HiSeq 2500. Quantitative 5'-RACE with molecular barcodes was the method used to prepare the TCR beta libraries. As for the authors' bioinformatics: To identify disease-linked TCR variants, a new computational method was used, one built on a probabilistic model of VDJ rearrangement. TCRdb reanalyzed the raw reads on its own, using fastp at Q25 for trimming and MiXCR for clone calling, and kept in-frame beta chains. Identical CDR3 proteins give one entry, which carries the most common genes and DNA. TCRdb's processing, not the study's, gives the V and J calls here. For this sample the table gives more than 500,000 distinct CDR3 sequences, of which under 5.5% were detected only once. The ten most abundant clones make up around 3.5% of the sample. From cysteine to phenylalanine, the CDR3 is 12 amino acids long. Only the CDR3 part of the read is kept: 36 bases, read in frame from the first base. Based on the germline V gene, the CDR1 and CDR2 sequences are SGHDN and FVKESK. The junction carries 14 bases between V and J, which are trimmed by 6 bases and 14 bases respectively.

In the case of this clonotype: This clone's antigen is unknown. No qualities accompany the bases; no much larger clone lies one base away.

Study-wide findings and limitations: Some motif variants had previously been reported in the synovial fluid and blood of reactive arthritis patients, which suggests shared mechanisms of disease initiation. The disease-linked clones were reported as significantly enriched in matched synovial fluid samples from ankylosing spondylitis patients. In peripheral blood, the disease-linked clones were found at relatively low frequencies and had a CD8+ phenotype. Blood from ankylosing spondylitis patients appeared to be characterized by a TCR beta motif made up of under ten highly homologous amino acid variants.

Recombination linked TRBV14 to TRBJ1-6, with the identity of the D gene unclear. The sequence was collected from a male donor with ankylosing spondylitis. The sequencing sample was made of blood, either unsorted or a sorted T cell fraction (not recorded which). CDR3 loop: CASRLTWGSLHF. The DNA is as follows: TGTGCCAGCAGGCTGACTTGGGGATCCCTCCACTTT.